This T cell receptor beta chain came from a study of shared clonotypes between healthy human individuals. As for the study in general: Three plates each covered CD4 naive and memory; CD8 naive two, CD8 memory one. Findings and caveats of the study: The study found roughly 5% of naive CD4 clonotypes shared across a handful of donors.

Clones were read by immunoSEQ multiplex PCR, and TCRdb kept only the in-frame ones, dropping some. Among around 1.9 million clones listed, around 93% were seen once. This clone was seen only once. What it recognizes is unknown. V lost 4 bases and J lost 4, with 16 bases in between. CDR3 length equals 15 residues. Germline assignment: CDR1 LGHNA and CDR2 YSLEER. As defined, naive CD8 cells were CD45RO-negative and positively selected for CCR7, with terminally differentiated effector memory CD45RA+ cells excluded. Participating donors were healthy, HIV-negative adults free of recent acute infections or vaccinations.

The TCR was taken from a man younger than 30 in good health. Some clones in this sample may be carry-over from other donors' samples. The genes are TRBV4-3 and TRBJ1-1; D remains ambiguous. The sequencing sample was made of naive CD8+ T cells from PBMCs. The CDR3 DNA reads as TGCGCCAGCAGCCCCCATTTGGTGGAGGGCACTGAAGCTTTCTTT. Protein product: CASSPHLVEGTEAFF.